This passage covers 30 T cell receptor beta chains from one sample sequenced in a study of blood T cell repertoires in COVID-19. Sequencing was performed with immunoSEQ multiplex PCR; in TCRdb, only in-frame clones are kept and a portion is missing. The sample includes about 200,000 clones, about 82% of them seen just once. The sample comprised PBMCs or T cells enriched from blood (not recorded which). All receptors come from a man aged 35 to 55 with acute COVID-19.

The chain joins TRBV5-5 to TRBJ2-2, with D unclear. Germline V gene sequence: CDR1 SGHKS, CDR2 YYEKEE (reference sequence). The CDR3 has 15 residues. V lost 2 bases to trimming and J lost 6 bases, with 14 bases between them. The CDR3 protein is CASSFRISDSGELFF. The CDR3 DNA follows: TGTGCCAGCAGCTTTCGTATTAGTGATTCCGGGGAGCTGTTTTTT.

This CDR3 reads CASSPFPDTQYF. The CDR3 DNA is TGTGCCAGCAGCCCGTTCCCCGATACGCAGTATTTT. V gene TRBV5-4 combines with J gene TRBJ2-3; D is unclear. The V and J ends lost 4 bases and 6 bases respectively, with 9 bases between them. There are 12 residues in the CDR3. Germline-derived CDR1 and CDR2 are SGHNT and YYREEE (reference sequence).

In its sample, this clone was seen a few times. This rearrangement joins TRBV9 to TRBJ2-5, with D perhaps matching TRBD2 (6 bases). The germline V gene encodes CDR1 SGDLS and CDR2 YYNGEE. The CDR3 length is 14 residues. Between the trimmed V and J ends, which lost 0 bases and 4 bases, there was a span of 10 bases. Here the CDR3 DNA reads TGTGCCAGCAGCGTAGCGGGGGAAATAGAGACCCAGTACTTC. Translating gives CASSVAGEIETQYF.

The V call is TRBV5-6, the J call TRBJ2-1, with TRBD2 matching over 8 bases. This CDR3 has 16 residues. V dropped 0 bases and J dropped 7; count of bases not matched to a gene: 9. The germline gives CDR1 SGHDT, CDR2 YYEEEE. CDR3 bases: TGTGCCAGCAGCTTGGCTAGGGCTAGCGGGTATAATGAGCAGTTCTTC. Amino acids: CASSLARASGYNEQFF.

The table lists this clone with a count of one. The CDR3 nucleotides read TGTGCCAGCATCAGGGGCTCTCTGGATTGGGAGACCCAGTACTTC. It encodes CASIRGSLDWETQYF. The rearrangement links TRBV2 to TRBJ2-5, with a possible D match to TRBD1 (6 bases). CDR3 length: 15 amino acids. Per germline, CDR1 SNHLY and CDR2 FYNNEI. Trimming cost V 7 bases and J 5 bases, with 20 bases left between them.

The CDR3 DNA is TGTGCCAGTACTAGGCTAGCGGGAGTCACCGGGGAGCTGTTTTTT. It encodes CASTRLAGVTGELFF. This chain joins TRBV19 and TRBJ2-2, with TRBD2 identical over 10 bases. J gave up 4 bases and V 7 bases, and 6 bases lay outside the gene matches. Germline CDR1 is LNHDA and CDR2 is SQIVND (reference sequence). The CDR3 length is 15 residues.

This chain links TRBV10-1 with TRBJ1-1; 8 nucleotides agree with TRBD1. The CDR3 spans 18 residues. In germline, CDR1 is WNHNN, CDR2 SYGVQD (reference sequence). After removal of 6 bases from V and 0 bases from J, the junction contained 15 bases not matched to a gene. The CDR3 sequence is CASRPSGRGPHMNTEAFF. CDR3 nucleotides: TGCGCCAGCAGACCTTCGGGCAGGGGGCCCCACATGAACACTGAAGCTTTCTTT.

V is TRBV11-3 and J is TRBJ2-6; TRBD1 aligns across 9 bases. CDR3 length equals 18 residues. After removal of 5 bases from V and 0 bases from J, the junction contained 8 bases not matched to a gene. From germline, CDR1 is SGHNT and CDR2 YENEEA. The CDR3 nucleotides read TGTGCCAGCAGCGAAACCGGGACAGGGTTCTCTGGGGCCAACGTCCTGACTTTC. Encoded protein: CASSETGTGFSGANVLTF.

A few counts support this clone. J is TRBJ2-1 and V is TRBV11-2, with 10 nucleotides matching TRBD2. V shed 5 bases, J shed 9 bases, and the junction held 7 bases outside the gene matches. Germline-derived CDR1 and CDR2 are SGHAT and FQNNGV. CDR3 size: 14 residues. In DNA form, the CDR3 reads TGTGCCAGCAGCCCCTCTAGCGGGAGCTTTGAGCAGTTCTTC. Translated: CASSPSSGSFEQFF. The full variable domain, in which reference TRBV11-2 and TRBJ2-1 provide the parts outside the CDR3, is EAGVAQSPRYKIIEKRQSVAFWCNPISGHATLYWYQQILGQGPKLLIQFQNNGVVDDSQLPKDRFSAERLKGVDSTLKIQPAKLEDSAVYLCASSPSSGSFEQFFGPGTRLTVL.

This chain links TRBV27 with TRBJ2-1, with TRBD1 matching 9 bases. Trimming cost V 6 bases and J 5 bases; bases outside gene matches: 5. CDR3 length: 14 residues. The germline CDR1 and CDR2 sequences are MNHEY and SMNVEV (reference sequence). Here the CDR3 reads CASSWDRDDNEQFF. The CDR3 DNA reads TGTGCCAGCAGCTGGGACAGGGATGACAATGAGCAGTTCTTC.

V usage is TRBV15 and J usage is TRBJ2-1; TRBD2 might be the D (6 bases). Per the germline V gene, CDR1 is LNHNV and CDR2 is YYDKDF (reference sequence). V shed 1 base and J shed 2 bases, with 12 bases lying between them. This CDR3 is built from 16 residues. CDR3 in amino acids: CATSRGGTDTYNEQFF. CDR3 sequence (DNA): TGTGCCACCAGCAGAGGCGGGACGGATACCTACAATGAGCAGTTCTTC.

The chain joins TRBV12-3 or TRBV12-4 to TRBJ1-5; D remains unclear. CDR3 length: 13 residues. V gave up 7 bases and J gave up 7 bases, with 14 bases separating them. CDR3 in DNA: TGTGCCAGCACCCTAGACGCCCTACAGCCCCAGCATTTT. Translation gives CASTLDALQPQHF.

The V call is TRBV11-3, the J call TRBJ2-2; possible D gene TRBD2, 5 bases. V gave up 0 bases and J gave up 4 bases, with 12 bases separating them. Germline-derived CDR1 and CDR2 are SGHNT and YENEEA. The CDR3 is 16 residues long. Here the CDR3 reads CASSLDSWAGTGELFF. The CDR3 nucleotides are TGTGCCAGCAGCTTAGATTCTTGGGCGGGCACCGGGGAGCTGTTTTTT.

This clone was counted a few times. V and J are TRBV27 and TRBJ1-5; D ambiguous. The CDR3 covers 14 residues. Germline values: CDR1 MNHEY, CDR2 SMNVEV (reference sequence). Trimming left V 8 bases short and J 7 bases short, with 18 bases between. The CDR3 is CASVYTQGGQPQHF. The CDR3 DNA sequence: TGTGCCAGCGTCTACACCCAAGGCGGGCAGCCCCAGCATTTT.

This clone came up a few times. V is TRBV4-3 and J is TRBJ2-2, with 9 bases that match TRBD2. Trimming cost V 1 base and J 3 bases; bases outside gene matches: 6. This CDR3 region has 17 residues. Per germline, CDR1 LGHNA and CDR2 YSLEER. The CDR3 sequence is CASSQVLAGEDTGELFF. CDR3 in DNA: TGCGCCAGCAGCCAAGTGTTAGCGGGAGAGGACACCGGGGAGCTGTTTTTT.

This chain joins TRBV5-5 and TRBJ1-3, with a possible D match to TRBD1 (5 bases). V dropped 3 bases and J dropped 0 bases, with 13 bases sitting between them. Germline CDR1 reads SGHKS; CDR2 reads YYEKEE (reference sequence). The CDR3 length is 16 residues. Here the CDR3 DNA reads TGTGCCAGCAGCTCCCAAGGGGTCCCCTCTGGAAACACCATATATTTT. Its translation is CASSSQGVPSGNTIYF.

The chain joins TRBV30 to TRBJ2-7; 7 positions match TRBD1. The germline V gene encodes CDR1 GTSNPN and CDR2 SVGIG (reference sequence). The J segment lost 3 bases and the V segment lost 0 bases, leaving 2 bases of the junction unmatched. The CDR3 has 13 residues. The CDR3 spells CAWSVAGGYEQYF. CDR3 nucleotide sequence: TGTGCCTGGAGTGTTGCAGGGGGCTACGAGCAGTACTTC.

The chain combines TRBV19 with TRBJ2-1; possible D gene TRBD2, 6 bases. Germline lookup yields CDR1 LNHDA and CDR2 SQIVND (reference sequence). Trimming took off 7 bases at V and 2 bases at J, with 21 bases between the two ends. The CDR3 contains 17 residues. The CDR3 coding sequence is TGTGCCAGTAAAGGACCTTCTGGAGGGAAAACCTACAATGAGCAGTTCTTC. Its protein is CASKGPSGGKTYNEQFF.

The rearrangement uses TRBV7-9 and TRBJ1-1, with a weak D call TRBD1 (6 bases). The CDR3 loop spans 15 amino acids. V lost 5 bases to trimming and J lost 4 bases, with 17 bases between them. Germline V gene lookup returns CDR1 SEHNR and CDR2 FQNEAQ (reference sequence). This chain's CDR3 is CASSDHGGAATEAFF. For the CDR3, the DNA is TGTGCCAGCAGCGACCACGGGGGGGCGGCCACTGAAGCTTTCTTT. The variable domain in full, completed from reference TRBV7-9 and TRBJ1-1, reads DTGVSQNPRHKITKRGQNVTFRCDPISEHNRLYWYRQTLGQGPEFLTYFQNEAQLEKSRLLSDRFSAERPKGSFSTLEIQRTEQGDSAMYLCASSDHGGAATEAFFGQGTRLTVV.

The CDR3 reads CASSHEPGLAGVGYNEQFF. CDR3 nucleotides: TGCGCCAGCAGCCATGAACCGGGACTAGCGGGAGTGGGGTACAATGAGCAGTTCTTC. V is TRBV4-1 and J is TRBJ2-1, with 14 bases identical to TRBD2. Germline V gene lookup returns CDR1 MGHRA and CDR2 YSYEKL. The CDR3 loop spans 19 amino acids. V trimming: 3 bases; J trimming: 4 bases; junction bases outside the gene matches: 11.

The chain employs TRBV13 and TRBJ1-1; a possible D gene is TRBD1 (6 bases). From germline, CDR1 is PRHDT and CDR2 FYEKMQ (reference sequence). Trimming removed 7 bases at V and 1 base at J, with 22 bases between. The CDR3 totals 17 residues. The CDR3: CASTRGFGTLGNTEAFF. The CDR3 bases are TGTGCCAGCACCAGGGGCTTCGGGACATTGGGGAACACTGAAGCTTTCTTT.

V usage is TRBV6-2 or TRBV6-3 and J usage is TRBJ2-7; D gene uncertain. The V and J ends lost 7 bases and 2 bases respectively, with 15 bases between them. CDR3 length: 14 amino acids. The germline V gene has CDR1 MNHEY and CDR2 SVGEGT. The CDR3 bases are TGTGCCAGCACCCCTAAACCTCCGGCCTACGAGCAGTACTTC. Encoded protein: CASTPKPPAYEQYF.

The V call is TRBV5-1, the J call TRBJ2-7; D is possibly TRBD2 (5 bases). The CDR3 has 15 residues. Germline lookup yields CDR1 SGHRS and CDR2 YFSETQ. The V gene lost 6 bases and the J gene lost 7 bases, with 23 bases spanning the gap. CDR3 coding DNA: TGCGCCAGCAACCTCGGGGTGGGTGGTCAGGAGGAGCAGTACTTC. Translation gives CASNLGVGGQEEQYF.

The chain joins TRBV28 to TRBJ1-5, with a tentative D call TRBD1 (5 bases). CDR3 length equals 15 residues. Trimming left V 2 bases short and J 0 bases short, with 8 bases between. Germline CDR1 and CDR2: MDHEN and SYDVKM. The CDR3 DNA is TGTGCCAGCAGTTTACGGGGGTATAGCAATCAGCCCCAGCATTTT. This gives the protein CASSLRGYSNQPQHF.

This clone has ten or more counts. The rearrangement links TRBV10-3 to TRBJ1-1; 8 bases map to TRBD1. V lost 4 bases to trimming and J lost 3 bases; unmatched junction nucleotides: 1. In germline, CDR1 is ENHRY, CDR2 SYGVKD. This CDR3 is 13 amino acids long. CDR3 protein: CAISADRDTEAFF. CDR3 sequence (DNA): TGTGCCATCAGTGCGGACAGGGACACTGAAGCTTTCTTT.

V and J are TRBV2 and TRBJ2-5, with D possibly TRBD2 on 6 matching bases. Germline CDR1 is SNHLY and CDR2 is FYNNEI. The CDR3 runs 13 residues. The ends were cut back, 7 bases at V and 6 bases at J, with 15 bases in the middle. The CDR3 sequence: CASTSGERKTQYF. The CDR3 DNA reads as TGTGCCAGCACCTCGGGGGAGAGGAAGACCCAGTACTTC.

This clone was detected a few times. This chain uses TRBV24-1 with TRBJ2-5; 8 positions agree with TRBD1. The germline V gene has CDR1 KGHDR and CDR2 SFDVKD. The CDR3 runs to 18 residues. With 3 bases clipped from V and 7 bases from J, the junction kept 18 bases outside the gene matches. CDR3 loop: CATSDATPVDRAFGTQYF. Written as DNA, the CDR3 is TGTGCCACCAGTGATGCAACCCCCGTGGACAGGGCCTTTGGGACCCAGTACTTC.

The chain has TRBV9 and TRBJ1-3; perhaps TRBD1 as D (6 bases). The CDR3 loop spans 14 amino acids. Germline V CDR1 and CDR2: SGDLS, YYNGEE. Deletions cut 8 bases from V and 4 bases from J, with 16 bases between. The DNA for the CDR3 is TGTGCCAGTTGCCAGACAGGCCTAGGAAACACCATATATTTT. Translated, it gives CASCQTGLGNTIYF. Full variable domain (remainder filled in from reference TRBV9 and TRBJ1-3): DSGVTQTPKHLITATGQRVTLRCSPRSGDLSVYWYQQSLDQGLQFLIQYYNGEERAKGNILERFSAQQFPDLHSELNLSSLELGDSALYFCASCQTGLGNTIYFGEGSWLTVV.

The gene calls are TRBV7-9 and TRBJ2-1, with a tentative D call TRBD1 (6 bases). Deletions cut 5 bases from V and 5 bases from J, with 7 bases between. CDR1 is SEHNR, CDR2 FQNEAQ, per germline (reference sequence). The CDR3 is 12 residues long. Here the CDR3 reads CASSRTDNEQFF. The CDR3 nucleotides read TGTGCCAGCAGCCGGACAGACAATGAGCAGTTCTTC.

The chain joins TRBV5-8 to TRBJ1-5; a possible D gene is TRBD1 (5 bases). The V end lost 0 bases, the J end lost 2 bases, and 6 bases lay between the germline ends. The CDR3 loop spans 14 amino acids. Germline lookup yields CDR1 SGHTS and CDR2 YDEGEE. CDR3 sequence reads: CASSLVRGNQPQHF. The DNA for the CDR3 is TGTGCCAGCAGCTTGGTCAGGGGCAATCAGCCCCAGCATTTT.